Following are 9 T cell receptor beta chains from one sample sequenced in a study of shared clonotypes between healthy human individuals (dated by TCRdb to the early 2020s). Library prep was done by the immunoSEQ multiplex PCR assay. TCRdb retrieved this table from immuneACCESS and kept in-frame rearrangements only. Not all clones are present; in checked studies, unresolved V genes account for under half, and no reason is known for the remainder. The table for this sample lists 1 million to 1.3 million clones; around three quarters of them were counted only once. The top ten clones comprise roughly 0.57% of the sample. The sample was memory CD4+ T cells from PBMCs. What this sample's cell subset or site label stands for: CD45RA-negative fraction. The receptors originated from a man between 18 and 35 years old in good health. Some clones in this sample may be carry-over from other donors' samples.

The chain uses TRBV20-1 and TRBJ1-2; no reliable D call. Germline V CDR1 and CDR2: DFQATT, SNEGSKA (reference sequence). V lost 5 bases to trimming and J lost 6 bases, with 4 bases between them. The length of the CDR3 is 9 residues. CDR3 amino acids: CSARDGYTF. The CDR3 nucleotides read TGCAGTGCTCGGGATGGCTACACCTTC.

A note on this clone: Other DNA sequences in this specimen translate into the identical CDR3. This chain links TRBV29-1 with TRBJ1-1; D call uncertain. The CDR3 spans 11 residues. Germline V gene lookup returns CDR1 SQVTM and CDR2 ANQGSEA. V lost 4 bases to trimming and J lost 1 base, with 4 bases between them. This CDR3 is CSVGRNTEAFF. DNA of the CDR3: TGCAGCGTTGGACGGAACACTGAAGCTTTCTTT.

In its sample, this clone was seen a few times. The CDR3, as DNA: TGTGCCAGCAGCCTGGACAGCAGCACAGATACGCAGTATTTT. This encodes CASSLDSSTDTQYF. The rearrangement links TRBV5-4 to TRBJ2-3, with a weak D call TRBD1 (6 bases). This CDR3 is built from 14 residues. Trimming cost V 4 bases and J 0 bases, with 9 bases left between them. The germline CDR1 and CDR2 sequences are SGHNT and YYREEE (reference sequence).

This clone was detected a few times. The chain uses TRBV7-2 and TRBJ2-7; 7 bases map to TRBD2. J was trimmed by 3 bases and V by 5 bases; bases with no gene match: 7. CDR1 SGHTA and CDR2 FQGNSA come from the germline V gene. The CDR3 has 14 residues. The CDR3 here is CASSQGTTNYEQYF. The DNA for the CDR3 is TGTGCCAGCAGCCAAGGGACTACTAACTACGAGCAGTACTTC.

The V call is TRBV28, the J call TRBJ1-5; 9 bases are a match to TRBD1. Germline values: CDR1 MDHEN, CDR2 SYDVKM. This CDR3 comprises 15 residues. Trimming at V came to 4 bases and at J to 6 bases, leaving 7 bases not matched to a gene. The CDR3 spells CASSSGDRAVQPQHF. The CDR3 nucleotides are TGTGCCAGCAGTTCCGGGGACAGGGCGGTTCAGCCCCAGCATTTT.

The rearrangement uses TRBV27 and TRBJ1-1; 7 bases map to TRBD1. CDR1 is MNHEY, CDR2 SMNVEV, per germline (reference sequence). This CDR3 region has 16 residues. J lost 4 bases, V lost 5 bases, and 13 bases had no gene match. This chain's CDR3 is CASSPQQRDRGTEAFF. The DNA for the CDR3 is TGTGCCAGCAGTCCCCAACAAAGGGACAGAGGCACTGAAGCTTTCTTT.

The chain combines TRBV10-3 with TRBJ1-2, with a tentative D call TRBD1 (5 bases). Trimming left V 6 bases short and J 2 bases short, with 10 bases between. The CDR3 has 13 amino acids. Germline V gene sequence: CDR1 ENHRY, CDR2 SYGVKD. CDR3 DNA sequence: TGTGCCATCAGCGTACAGGCGAACTATGGCTACACCTTC. Its protein product is CAISVQANYGYTF.

V is TRBV6-6 and J is TRBJ2-7; no reliable D call. CDR3 length: 13 residues. CDR1 is MNHNY, CDR2 SVGAGI, per germline (reference sequence). Trimming took 5 bases from V and 3 from J, leaving 11 bases between them. Here the CDR3 reads CASSRLNGYEQYF. CDR3 sequence (DNA): TGTGCCAGCAGTCGACTCAATGGCTACGAGCAGTACTTC.

The chain has TRBV21-1 and TRBJ2-1; TRBD2 is the table's D call, not checked against the DNA. TRBV21-1 is a pseudogene segment. The CDR3 loop spans 14 amino acids. CDR3 sequence reads: CASSRGTGVGEQFF. The CDR3 bases are TGTGCCAGCAGCAGGGGTACGGGAGTCGGTGAGCAGTTCTTC.